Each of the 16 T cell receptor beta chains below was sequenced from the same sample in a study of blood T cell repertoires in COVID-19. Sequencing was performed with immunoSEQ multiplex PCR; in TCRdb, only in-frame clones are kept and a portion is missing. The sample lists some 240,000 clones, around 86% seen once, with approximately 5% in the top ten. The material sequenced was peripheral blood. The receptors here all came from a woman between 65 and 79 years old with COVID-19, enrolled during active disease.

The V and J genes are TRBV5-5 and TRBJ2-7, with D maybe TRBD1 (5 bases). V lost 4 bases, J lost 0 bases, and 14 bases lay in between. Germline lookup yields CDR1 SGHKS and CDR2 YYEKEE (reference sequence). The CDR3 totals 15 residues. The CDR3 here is CASSPSLGPSYEQYF. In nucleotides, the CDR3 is TGTGCCAGCAGCCCATCATTGGGGCCCTCCTACGAGCAGTACTTC.

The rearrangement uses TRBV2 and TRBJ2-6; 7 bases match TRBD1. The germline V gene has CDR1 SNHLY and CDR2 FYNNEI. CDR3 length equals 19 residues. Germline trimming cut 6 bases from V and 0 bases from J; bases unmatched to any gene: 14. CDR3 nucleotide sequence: TGTGCCAGCAGCCTAACTACCCGGGACAGATTCTCTGGGGCCAACGTCCTGACTTTC. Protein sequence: CASSLTTRDRFSGANVLTF.

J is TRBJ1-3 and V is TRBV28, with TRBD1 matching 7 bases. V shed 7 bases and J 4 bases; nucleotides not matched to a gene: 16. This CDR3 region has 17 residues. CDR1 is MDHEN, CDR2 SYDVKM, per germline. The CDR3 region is CASTLASNRGDGNTIYF. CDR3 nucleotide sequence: TGTGCCAGCACCCTAGCCAGTAACAGGGGAGACGGAAACACCATATATTTT.

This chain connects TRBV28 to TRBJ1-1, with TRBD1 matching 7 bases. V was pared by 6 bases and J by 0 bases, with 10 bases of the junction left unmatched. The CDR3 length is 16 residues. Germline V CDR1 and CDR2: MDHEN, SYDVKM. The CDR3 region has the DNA TGTGCCAGCAGGACTACGCCAGGGGGAATGAACACTGAAGCTTTCTTT. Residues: CASRTTPGGMNTEAFF.

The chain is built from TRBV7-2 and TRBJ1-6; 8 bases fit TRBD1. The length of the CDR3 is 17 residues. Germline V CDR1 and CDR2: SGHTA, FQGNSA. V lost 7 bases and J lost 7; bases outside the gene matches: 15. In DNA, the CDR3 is TGTGCCAGCACCAACCCTTGGACAGGGATGATGAATTCACCCCTCCACTTT. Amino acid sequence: CASTNPWTGMMNSPLHF.

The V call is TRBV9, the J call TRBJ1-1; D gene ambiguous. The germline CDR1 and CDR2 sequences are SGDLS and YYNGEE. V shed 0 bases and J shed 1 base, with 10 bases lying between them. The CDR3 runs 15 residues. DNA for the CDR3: TGTGCCAGCAGCGTAGATGAGCGGACGAACACTGAAGCTTTCTTT. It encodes CASSVDERTNTEAFF.

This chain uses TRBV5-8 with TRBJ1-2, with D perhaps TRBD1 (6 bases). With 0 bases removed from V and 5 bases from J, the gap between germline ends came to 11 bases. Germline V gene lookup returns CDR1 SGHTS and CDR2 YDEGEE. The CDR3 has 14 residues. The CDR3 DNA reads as TGTGCCAGCAGCTTGGAGGCAGGGGAGTATGGCTACACCTTC. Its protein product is CASSLEAGEYGYTF.

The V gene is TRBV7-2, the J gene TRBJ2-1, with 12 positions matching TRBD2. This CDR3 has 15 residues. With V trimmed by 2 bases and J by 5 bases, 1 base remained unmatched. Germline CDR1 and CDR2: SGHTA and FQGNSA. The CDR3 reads CASSLRLAGDNEQFF. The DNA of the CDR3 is TGTGCCAGCAGCTTAAGACTAGCGGGGGACAATGAGCAGTTCTTC.

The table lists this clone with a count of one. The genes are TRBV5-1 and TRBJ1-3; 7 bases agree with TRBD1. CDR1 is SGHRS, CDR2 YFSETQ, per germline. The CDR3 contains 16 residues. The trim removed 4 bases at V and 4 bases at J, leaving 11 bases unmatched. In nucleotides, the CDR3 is TGCGCCAGCAGCCGGACAGGTGCCGAGGGAGGAAACACCATATATTTT. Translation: CASSRTGAEGGNTIYF.

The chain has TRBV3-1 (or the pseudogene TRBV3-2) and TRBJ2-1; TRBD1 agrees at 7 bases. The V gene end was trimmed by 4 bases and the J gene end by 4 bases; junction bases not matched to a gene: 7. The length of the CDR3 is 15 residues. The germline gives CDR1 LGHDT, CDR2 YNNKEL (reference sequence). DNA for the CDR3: TGTGCCAGCAGCCCCTGGACAGGACAGTACAATGAGCAGTTCTTC. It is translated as CASSPWTGQYNEQFF.

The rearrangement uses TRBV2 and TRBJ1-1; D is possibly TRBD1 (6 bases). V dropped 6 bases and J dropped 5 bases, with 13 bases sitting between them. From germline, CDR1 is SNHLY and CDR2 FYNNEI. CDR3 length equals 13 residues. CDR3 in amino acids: CASRQGVKTEAFF. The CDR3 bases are TGTGCCAGCAGACAGGGTGTTAAGACTGAAGCTTTCTTT.

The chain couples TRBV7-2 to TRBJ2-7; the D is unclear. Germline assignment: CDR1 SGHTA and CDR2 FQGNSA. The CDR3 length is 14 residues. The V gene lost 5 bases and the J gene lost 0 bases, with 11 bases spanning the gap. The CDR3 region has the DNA TGTGCCAGCAGCCAAACGAGTTTCTCCTACGAGCAGTACTTC. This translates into CASSQTSFSYEQYF.

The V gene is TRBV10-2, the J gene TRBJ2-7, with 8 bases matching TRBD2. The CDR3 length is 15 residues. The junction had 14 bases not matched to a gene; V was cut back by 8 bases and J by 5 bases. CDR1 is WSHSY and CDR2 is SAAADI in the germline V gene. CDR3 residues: CASALPGLGADEQYF. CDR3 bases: TGCGCCAGCGCCTTGCCGGGACTAGGAGCGGACGAGCAGTACTTC.

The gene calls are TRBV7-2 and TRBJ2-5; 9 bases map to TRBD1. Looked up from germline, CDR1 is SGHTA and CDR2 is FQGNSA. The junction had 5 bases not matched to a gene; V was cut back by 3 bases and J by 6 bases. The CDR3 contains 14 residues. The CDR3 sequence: CASSFRDREQTQYF. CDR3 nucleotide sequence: TGTGCCAGCAGCTTTAGGGACAGGGAACAGACCCAGTACTTC.

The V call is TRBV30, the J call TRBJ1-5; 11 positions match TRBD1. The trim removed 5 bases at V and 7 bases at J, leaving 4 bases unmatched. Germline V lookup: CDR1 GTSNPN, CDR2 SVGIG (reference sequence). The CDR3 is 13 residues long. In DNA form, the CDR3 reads TGTGCCTGGGGGGGACAGGGGGAACAGCCCCAGCATTTT. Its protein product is CAWGGQGEQPQHF.

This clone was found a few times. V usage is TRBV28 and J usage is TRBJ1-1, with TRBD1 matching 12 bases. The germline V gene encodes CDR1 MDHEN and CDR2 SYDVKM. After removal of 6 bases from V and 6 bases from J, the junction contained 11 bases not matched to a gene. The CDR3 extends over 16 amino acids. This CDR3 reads CASRTGTGGVKAEAFF. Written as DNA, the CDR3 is TGTGCCAGCAGAACGGGGACAGGGGGCGTTAAGGCTGAAGCTTTCTTT. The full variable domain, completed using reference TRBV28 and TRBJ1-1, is DVKVTQSSRYLVKRTGEKVFLECVQDMDHENMFWYRQDPGLGLRLIYFSYDVKMKEKGDIPEGYSVSREKKERFSLILESASTNQTSMYLCASRTGTGGVKAEAFFGQGTRLTVV.